Each of the 19 T cell receptor beta chains below was sequenced from the same sample in a study of cytomegalovirus exposure and HLA in healthy donors. Researchers ran the PCR with 60 Vbeta and 13 Jbeta primers. Profiled with immunoSEQ multiplex PCR; TCRdb holds only in-frame clones, not every one. The table records about 140,000 clones, over 70% of them present only once. The sample consisted of PBMCs. These receptors were obtained from a woman aged 40 to 50 in good health and CMV-seronegative.

The chain couples TRBV30 to TRBJ2-7; D remains ambiguous. The V gene lost 4 bases and the J gene lost 3 bases, with 16 bases spanning the gap. The CDR3 sequence is 14 residues long. Germline V gene lookup returns CDR1 GTSNPN and CDR2 SVGIG (reference sequence). The CDR3 is CAWTPPGNVYEQYF. CDR3 coding DNA: TGTGCCTGGACCCCCCCAGGAAACGTCTACGAGCAGTACTTC.

The rearrangement joins TRBV19 to TRBJ2-7; 7 bases line up with TRBD1. The CDR3 contains 14 residues. Unmatched junction bases numbered 4, after V lost 5 bases and J lost 0 bases. Germline loops: CDR1 LNHDA, CDR2 SQIVND (reference sequence). In DNA, the CDR3 is TGTGCCAGTAGTTCGAGACAGGGCTCCTACGAGCAGTACTTC. This codes for CASSSRQGSYEQYF. Full variable domain (rest looked up from reference TRBV19 and TRBJ2-7): DGGITQSPKYLFRKEGQNVTLSCEQNLNHDAMYWYRQDPGQGLRLIYYSQIVNDFQKGDIAEGYSVSREKKESFPLTVTSAQKNPTAFYLCASSSRQGSYEQYFGPGTRLTVT.

This chain uses TRBV2 with TRBJ1-2, with 8 bases matching TRBD1. Germline values: CDR1 SNHLY, CDR2 FYNNEI. CDR3 size: 16 residues. Germline trimming cut 6 bases from V and 3 bases from J; bases unmatched to any gene: 12. The CDR3 DNA sequence: TGTGCCAGCAGAGGATCCGACAGGGGTTACTACTATGGCTACACCTTC. This encodes CASRGSDRGYYYGYTF.

The chain carries TRBV19 and TRBJ1-3; D is uncertain. The CDR3 covers 12 residues. The V gene lost 1 base and the J gene lost 7 bases, with 5 bases spanning the gap. Germline V gives CDR1 LNHDA, CDR2 SQIVND (reference sequence). CDR3 in amino acids: CASSIGRNTIYF. The CDR3 DNA reads as TGTGCCAGTAGTATAGGTCGTAACACCATATATTTT.

The chain is built from TRBV4-1 and TRBJ1-1, with D possibly TRBD1 on 5 matching bases. Germline V gives CDR1 MGHRA, CDR2 YSYEKL. Trimming left V 1 base short and J 1 base short, with 13 bases between. The CDR3 loop spans 16 amino acids. CDR3 sequence: CASSQGLLQGNTEAFF. The DNA for the CDR3 is TGCGCCAGCAGCCAAGGCTTGTTGCAGGGGAACACTGAAGCTTTCTTT.

The V gene is TRBV11-2, the J gene TRBJ1-1; D ambiguous. In germline, CDR1 is SGHAT, CDR2 FQNNGV. This CDR3 is built from 11 residues. V was trimmed by 5 bases and J by 1 base, leaving 2 bases between them. CDR3 sequence: CASSRNTEAFF. As DNA, the CDR3 is TGTGCCAGCAGCCGGAACACTGAAGCTTTCTTT. The complete variable domain, with remaining parts taken from reference TRBV11-2 and TRBJ1-1, reads EAGVAQSPRYKIIEKRQSVAFWCNPISGHATLYWYQQILGQGPKLLIQFQNNGVVDDSQLPKDRFSAERLKGVDSTLKIQPAKLEDSAVYLCASSRNTEAFFGQGTRLTVV.

V is TRBV25-1 and J is TRBJ2-3, with a weak D call TRBD1 (6 bases). Trimming cost V 1 base and J 3 bases, with 14 bases left between them. Germline-derived CDR1 and CDR2 are MGHDK and SYGVNS. The CDR3 runs 16 residues. CDR3 sequence (DNA): TGTGCCAGCAGTGAATTTCAGGGGATGAGGACAGATACGCAGTATTTT. It encodes CASSEFQGMRTDTQYF.

In this sample, this clone turned up once. V usage is TRBV7-6 and J usage is TRBJ2-5; 7 bases are a match to TRBD1. V was pared by 4 bases and J by 2 bases, with 1 base of the junction left unmatched. The CDR3 contains 13 residues. Germline V gene sequence: CDR1 SGHVS, CDR2 FNYEAQ. CDR3 region: CASSSGQQETQYF. Here the CDR3 DNA reads TGTGCCAGCAGCTCGGGACAGCAAGAGACCCAGTACTTC. Full variable domain (missing parts from reference TRBV7-6 and TRBJ2-5): GAGVSQSPRYKVTKRGQDVALRCDPISGHVSLYWYRQALGQGPEFLTYFNYEAQQDKSGLPNDRFSAERPEGSISTLTIQRTEQRDSAMYRCASSSGQQETQYFGPGTRLLVL.

The sample holds a few counts of this clone. The rearrangement links TRBV5-4 to TRBJ1-2; 10 nucleotides match TRBD1. The length of the CDR3 is 15 residues. The V gene end was trimmed by 5 bases and the J gene end by 2 bases; junction bases not matched to a gene: 6. Germline V gene data show CDR1 as SGHNT and CDR2 as YYREEE (reference sequence). CDR3: CASRAGTGANYGYTF. DNA of the CDR3: TGTGCCAGCAGGGCCGGGACAGGGGCCAACTATGGCTACACCTTC.

In this sample, this clone turned up a few times. Here the CDR3 DNA reads TGTGCCAGCAGCCACGCCGCCGGGGACTACGAGCAGTACTTC. It is translated as CASSHAAGDYEQYF. This rearrangement joins TRBV4-2 to TRBJ2-7; D possibly corresponds to TRBD2 (5 bases). With 3 bases removed from V and 3 bases from J, the gap between germline ends came to 12 bases. The CDR3 spans 14 residues. Germline V gene lookup returns CDR1 LGHNA and CDR2 YNFKEQ.

This sequence joins TRBV5-5 and TRBJ1-1, with D tentatively TRBD1 (5 bases). The V end lost 4 bases, the J end lost 11 bases, and 15 bases lay between the germline ends. CDR3 length: 12 residues. CDR1 SGHKS and CDR2 YYEKEE come from the germline V gene (reference sequence). The CDR3 is CASSLAIGVAFF. In nucleotides, the CDR3 is TGTGCCAGCAGCCTGGCAATAGGGGTGGCTTTCTTT. The full variable domain, with the rest looked up from reference TRBV5-5 and TRBJ1-1, is DAGVTQSPTHLIKTRGQQVTLRCSPISGHKSVSWYQQVLGQGPQFIFQYYEKEERGRGNFPDRFSARQFPNYSSELNVNALLLGDSALYLCASSLAIGVAFFGQGTRLTVV.

V usage is TRBV19 and J usage is TRBJ1-1, with 8 bases lining up with TRBD1. V shed 8 bases and J 1 base; nucleotides not matched to a gene: 6. The germline CDR1 and CDR2 sequences are LNHDA and SQIVND (reference sequence). The CDR3 is 14 residues long. The CDR3 sequence: CASVDREENTEAFF. Here the CDR3 DNA reads TGTGCCAGTGTGGACAGGGAGGAGAACACTGAAGCTTTCTTT. The variable domain in full, completed from reference TRBV19 and TRBJ1-1, reads DGGITQSPKYLFRKEGQNVTLSCEQNLNHDAMYWYRQDPGQGLRLIYYSQIVNDFQKGDIAEGYSVSREKKESFPLTVTSAQKNPTAFYLCASVDREENTEAFFGQGTRLTVV.

This clone was observed a single time. The rearrangement uses TRBV29-1 and TRBJ2-5, with a weak D call TRBD1 (6 bases). The germline gives CDR1 SQVTM, CDR2 ANQGSEA. CDR3 size: 14 residues. The germline V and J ends were trimmed by 0 bases and 2 bases, with 10 bases remaining between them. The CDR3 DNA follows: TGCAGCGTTGAAGATCCCAGGGGTCAAGAGACCCAGTACTTC. Its translation is CSVEDPRGQETQYF.

V gene TRBV6-5 combines with J gene TRBJ2-1, with D possibly matching TRBD1 (5 bases). Trimming stripped 4 bases from V and 10 bases from J, with 20 bases between. Looked up from germline, CDR1 is MNHEY and CDR2 is SVGAGI. This CDR3 contains 15 residues. The CDR3 DNA is TGTGCCAGCAGTTCCCGCGAAAGTAGGACAAGCGAGCAGTTCTTC. Protein: CASSSRESRTSEQFF.

This CDR3 is CASSRSGSAYNEQFF. The CDR3 nucleotides read TGTGCCAGCAGCCGTAGCGGGAGCGCCTACAATGAGCAGTTCTTC. J is TRBJ2-1 and V is TRBV6-5; 9 bases are a match to TRBD2. CDR3 length equals 15 residues. V was clipped by 6 bases and J by 2 bases; unmatched bases: 5. Germline values: CDR1 MNHEY, CDR2 SVGAGI.

The CDR3 DNA reads as TGTGCCAGCAGCCCCCCCAGGCGGAACACTGAAGCTTTCTTT. It encodes CASSPPRRNTEAFF. The chain recombines TRBV6-5 with TRBJ1-1; D is unresolved. There are 14 residues in the CDR3. Trimming took 6 bases from V and 1 from J, leaving 12 bases between them. The germline V gene encodes CDR1 MNHEY and CDR2 SVGAGI.

The chain links TRBV4-1 to TRBJ2-3; 9 bases match TRBD1. Germline V CDR1 and CDR2: MGHRA, YSYEKL. This CDR3 has 22 residues. After removal of 0 bases from V and 2 bases from J, the junction contained 21 bases not matched to a gene. The CDR3 reads CASSQEGAGTGIGLGYTDTQYF. CDR3 in DNA: TGCGCCAGCAGCCAAGAGGGGGCCGGGACAGGGATTGGGTTGGGCTACACAGATACGCAGTATTTT.

This clone was picked up one time. The chain carries TRBV7-9 and TRBJ2-3; the D gene is possibly TRBD2 (5 bases). Between the trimmed V and J ends, which lost 4 bases and 1 base, there was a span of 18 bases. Looked up from germline, CDR1 is SEHNR and CDR2 is FQNEAQ (reference sequence). The CDR3 totals 17 residues. CDR3 in DNA: TGTGCCAGCAGCTCCCGTTTCGGGCTAGCCGGCACAGATACGCAGTATTTT. It is translated as CASSSRFGLAGTDTQYF.

This chain joins TRBV19 and TRBJ1-2; 7 bases agree with TRBD1. J lost 5 bases, V lost 5 bases, and 14 bases had no gene match. The CDR3 consists of 16 residues. The germline CDR1 and CDR2 sequences are LNHDA and SQIVND (reference sequence). CDR3 coding DNA: TGTGCCAGTAGTCTCATACTCGGGGACAGCCCGTATGGCTACACCTTC. It translates to CASSLILGDSPYGYTF.